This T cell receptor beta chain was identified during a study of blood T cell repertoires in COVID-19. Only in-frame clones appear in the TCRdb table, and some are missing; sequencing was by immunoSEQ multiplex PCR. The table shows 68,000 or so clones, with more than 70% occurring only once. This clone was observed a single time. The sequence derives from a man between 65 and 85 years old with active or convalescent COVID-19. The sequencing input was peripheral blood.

This CDR3 is CSASGRGRGQETQYF. DNA for the CDR3: TGCAGTGCTAGTGGGCGGGGGCGCGGACAAGAGACCCAGTACTTC. This chain uses TRBV20-1 with TRBJ2-5; D might be TRBD2 (7 bases). The CDR3 has 15 residues. The ends were cut back, 3 bases at V and 2 bases at J, with 16 bases in the middle. Germline lookup yields CDR1 DFQATT and CDR2 SNEGSKA (reference sequence).